This T cell receptor (beta chain) was sequenced during a study of cytomegalovirus exposure and HLA in healthy donors. Use of 60 Vbeta and 13 Jbeta primers characterized the PCR. Clones were sequenced by immunoSEQ multiplex PCR, and TCRdb holds only the in-frame ones, with some missing. The sample includes 140,000 to 150,000 clones, around two thirds seen only once; the top ten take 2.1%. With 4 bases removed from V and 0 bases from J, the gap between germline ends came to 15 bases. CDR1 is SEHNR and CDR2 is FQNEAQ in the germline V gene (reference sequence). CDR3 size: 16 residues. The sample was PBMCs. The rearrangement joins TRBV7-9 to TRBJ1-1, with D possibly matching TRBD1 (5 bases). This receptor was identified in a woman aged 55-75 years in good health and CMV-seropositive. CDR3 protein: CASSSTGVYMNTEAFF. The DNA of the CDR3 is TGTGCCAGCAGCTCTACAGGAGTCTACATGAACACTGAAGCTTTCTTT.